The source of this T cell receptor (beta chain) is a study of blood T cells in healthy people across ages (dated by TCRdb to the mid-2010s). Concerning the study at large: In model experiments, roughly one uniquely barcoded TCR beta cDNA molecule per two T cells was captured by template switching. The donors were divided into four age groups: young (average around 17 years), middle-aged (around 41), aged (approximately 64) and long-lived (roughly 82). Age-related changes in TCR beta repertoire diversity were measured in the study by deep sequencing normalized with unique cDNA molecular identifiers. Two additional independent replicas of 1 million unique cDNA reads from the same blood draw were analyzed for two donors (one aged 18 to 29 and one aged 80 or older). Donors of different ages were randomly distributed across sequencing lanes to avoid experimental bias. The paper's findings and limits, for the study overall: There was a strong correlation between observed TCR beta diversity and the percentage of naive T cells measured by flow cytometry. Total diversity estimates from one million sequenced T cells were considered lower bounds and underestimates. Compared with the aged group, more naive CD4+ T cells, fewer expanded clones and increased TCR diversity were shown by the long-lived group, suggesting age selection. The CMV infection status of donors was not known, potentially confounding age-related changes in expanded clonotypes. As age increased, observed TCR beta diversity per million T cells dropped in a roughly linear way, and a significant reduction was already evident by age about 40. Bulk unsorted PBMC profiling prevented conclusive comparison of naive and antigen-experienced compartments.

The approximately 41 donors, aged about 6 to 95 years, were systemically healthy Caucasian individuals from Russia. Each donor gave ten milliliters of peripheral blood, collected into EDTA-treated Vacutainer tubes. Ficoll-Paque density-gradient centrifugation was used to isolate PBMCs, with at least 7 million per sample. Trizol reagent was used to extract total RNA from PBMCs, with at least 6 micrograms per sample. Naive CD45RAhigh/CD27high T cell percentages were measured by flow cytometry on a PBMC aliquot from every donor. Libraries were prepared through 5' RACE. Sequenced on an Illumina HiSeq 2500. A second PCR of roughly 6 to 12 cycles was run with a J-beta primer mix and a sample-barcoded 5' primer. A template-switch 5' adaptor carrying 12 random nucleotides introduced a unique molecular identifier onto each TCR beta cDNA molecule. At least 2.5 million CDR3-containing paired-end reads were obtained from each sample. First-strand cDNA was synthesized from all RNA with the Mint cDNA synthesis kit, primed by a TRBC-specific oligonucleotide. Following uracil-DNA glycosylase treatment, all cDNA underwent a first 18-cycle PCR with the universal primers M1SS and BC2_uni_R. The paper's data handling went like this. For normalization, 1 million high-quality reads were randomly selected from each sample, with every read carrying a distinct molecular identifier. Instead of being binned into consensus sequences, reads with shared molecular identifiers were discarded. MiTCR, set to a Q25 quality threshold and the strictest error-elimination algorithm, was used for CDR3 identification, clonotype clustering and error correction. A nonparametric unseen species model using Euler transformation provided a lower-bound estimate of total TCR beta diversity. Clones were called with MiXCR by TCRdb after fastp trimmed the public reads at Q25, and only in-frame beta chains were retained. Rows matching on CDR3 protein sequence are summarized as one entry with the most common DNA and genes. For this entry, the V and J calls and clone size follow TCRdb and not the study's own pipeline. Counted in this sample were about 1.5 million distinct CDR3 sequences; roughly 43% of them appeared once. The ten largest clones represent 4% of the sample.

For this clonotype: Its specific antigen is unknown. Per-nucleotide qualities are absent, and no much larger clonotype sits a single base away.

From the germline V gene (reference sequence), CDR1 is SEHNR and CDR2 is FQNEAQ. Its CDR3 holds 18 amino acids, cysteine through phenylalanine. Just CDR3 DNA is preserved here, 54 bases in frame from base 1. V and J are trimmed by 5 bases and 1 base, and the gene matches miss 8 bases of the junction. This sequence was found in a woman aged 18-35 years in good health. Sequences were obtained from blood. The rearrangement joined TRBV7-9 to TRBJ2-1, with 13 central nucleotides matching TRBD2. CDR3 region: CASSPTSGRAISYNEQFF. The DNA is TGTGCCAGCAGCCCAACTAGCGGGAGGGCTATTTCCTACAATGAGCAGTTCTTC.